This T cell receptor (beta chain) originates from a study of blood T cells in healthy people across ages. Points from the study as a whole: Age brought a roughly linear fall in TCR beta diversity measured per million T cells. In the absence of known donor CMV status, changes in expanded clonotypes were possibly confounded.

The count of this clonotype is one. The antigen remains undetermined. J was trimmed by 11 bases and V by 7 bases; bases with no gene match: 16. The germline CDR1 and CDR2 sequences are SQVTM and ANQGSEA. The CDR3 sequence is 14 residues long. PCR was performed a second time for about 6 to 12 cycles using a sample-barcoded 5' primer and a J-beta primer mix. Each CDR3 protein is one row after TCRdb ran MiXCR on the 5' RACE reads. Of some 1.5 million distinct CDR3 sequences in the sample, 28% are singletons; the top ten hold around 7.7%. The chain has TRBV29-1 and TRBJ2-5, with 10 bases fitting TRBD2. Sequencing was done on a sample of blood. This TCR was sampled from a woman in her 30s in good health. This CDR3 is CSAKRGGSYNEQYF. The DNA for the CDR3 is TGCAGCGCCAAGCGGGGGGGCTCCTACAATGAGCAGTACTTC.